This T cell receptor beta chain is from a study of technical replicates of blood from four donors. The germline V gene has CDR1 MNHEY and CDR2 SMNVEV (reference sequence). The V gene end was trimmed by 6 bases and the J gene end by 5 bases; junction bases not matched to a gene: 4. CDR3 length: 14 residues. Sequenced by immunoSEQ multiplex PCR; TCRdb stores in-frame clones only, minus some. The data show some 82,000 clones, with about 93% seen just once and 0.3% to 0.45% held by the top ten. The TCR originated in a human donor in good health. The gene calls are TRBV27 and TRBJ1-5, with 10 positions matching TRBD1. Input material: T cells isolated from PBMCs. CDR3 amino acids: CASSDRGRDQPQHF. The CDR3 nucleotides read TGTGCCAGCAGCGACAGGGGGCGGGATCAGCCCCAGCATTTT.